The 30 T cell receptor beta chains in this list originate from one sample, sequenced in a study of T-cell reconstitution after alpha-beta-depleted transplantation in children (dated by TCRdb to 2015 to 2016). Libraries were made using PCR. Sequencer: Illumina HiSeq 2500. Molecular barcoding was employed in the preparation of TCR libraries, with unique molecular identifiers being used to normalize TCRbeta repertoire quantification. The public sequencing data were trimmed at Q25 with fastp and processed into clonotypes with MiXCR by TCRdb, which kept only in-frame beta chains. Duplicate CDR3 protein sequences are folded into a single record with the most common DNA and genes. The sample includes approximately 800,000 distinct CDR3 sequences, with roughly 16% observed a single time. In total, the top ten clones hold approximately 5% of the sample. The sample's treatment or condition label, in plain terms: allogeneic hematopoietic cell transplantation with graft depleted of TCRalphabeta T cells and CD19 B cells.

This specimen was PBMCs, mostly from graft donor cells, taken 360 days after TCRalphabeta/CD19-depleted stem cell transplant. These receptors were taken from a male patient between 5 and 17 years old who had a stem cell transplant for acute lymphoblastic leukemia, so the T cells may come from the graft donor.

The chain joins TRBV28 to TRBJ2-5; D perhaps matches TRBD1 (5 bases). The ends were cut back, 6 bases at V and 0 bases at J, with 17 bases in the middle. CDR1 and CDR2 (germline): MDHEN, SYDVKM. The CDR3 has 16 amino acids. CDR3 DNA: TGTGCCAGCAGCCCGATTGACAGTTCCAACCAAGAGACCCAGTACTTC. This gives the protein CASSPIDSSNQETQYF. Complete variable domain (other parts from reference TRBV28 and TRBJ2-5): DVKVTQSSRYLVKRTGEKVFLECVQDMDHENMFWYRQDPGLGLRLIYFSYDVKMKEKGDIPEGYSVSREKKERFSLILESASTNQTSMYLCASSPIDSSNQETQYFGPGTRLLVL.

The V and J genes are TRBV7-3 and TRBJ2-1; D is possibly TRBD2 (6 bases). V was pared by 5 bases and J by 4 bases, with 15 bases between. From germline, CDR1 is SGHTA and CDR2 FQGTGA. There are 15 residues in the CDR3. CDR3 residues: CASSPPGLNYNEQFF. In DNA, the CDR3 is TGTGCCAGCAGCCCCCCGGGACTGAATTACAATGAGCAGTTCTTC.

The chain carries TRBV12-3 or TRBV12-4 and TRBJ1-4; 8 nucleotides align to TRBD1. CDR3 size: 15 residues. J gave up 4 bases and V 5 bases, and 6 bases lay outside the gene matches. This CDR3 reads CASSLKQGVNEKLFF. The CDR3 nucleotides read TGTGCCAGCAGTCTGAAACAGGGGGTTAATGAAAAACTGTTTTTT.

The chain is built from TRBV25-1 and TRBJ2-1, with a weak D call TRBD2 (5 bases). Trimming removed 2 bases at V and 5 bases at J, with 13 bases between. Germline CDR1 MGHDK, CDR2 SYGVNS. The CDR3 sequence is 15 residues long. In nucleotides, the CDR3 is TGTGCCAGCAGTGAAGTGGGGAGAAAACACAATGAGCAGTTCTTC. Its translation: CASSEVGRKHNEQFF. Full variable domain (missing parts from reference TRBV25-1 and TRBJ2-1): EADIYQTPRYLVIGTGKKITLECSQTMGHDKMYWYQQDPGMELHLIHYSYGVNSTEKGDLSSESTVSRIRTEHFPLTLESARPSHTSQYLCASSEVGRKHNEQFFGPGTRLTVL.

The chain links TRBV27 to TRBJ2-7, with 12 positions matching TRBD1. The ends lost 9 bases at V and 4 bases at J; junction bases unmatched: 7. The CDR3 covers 14 residues. CDR1 is MNHEY, CDR2 SMNVEV, per germline (reference sequence). The CDR3 nucleotides read TGTGCCAGTCATCCGGGACAGGGGGCGTACGAGCAGTACTTC. It is translated as CASHPGQGAYEQYF.

This clonotype appeared many times. The chain employs TRBV24-1 and TRBJ2-3; possibly TRBD2 for D (6 bases). The CDR3 extends over 14 amino acids. In germline, CDR1 is KGHDR, CDR2 SFDVKD. V was trimmed by 6 bases and J by 2 bases, leaving 11 bases between them. The CDR3 DNA reads TGTGCCACCAGTTCCGGGAGAACCACAGATACGCAGTATTTT. It codes for CATSSGRTTDTQYF.

This clonotype was recorded a few times. This rearrangement joins TRBV5-4 to TRBJ1-1, with D uncertain. CDR3 length: 13 amino acids. Germline V gives CDR1 SGHNT, CDR2 YYREEE (reference sequence). The ends were cut back, 0 bases at V and 9 bases at J, with 12 bases in the middle. The CDR3 sequence: CASSLVTSPQAFF. CDR3 in DNA: TGTGCCAGCAGCTTGGTGACCTCCCCGCAAGCTTTCTTT.

The rearrangement uses TRBV20-1 and TRBJ2-1, with 14 bases aligning to TRBD2. Germline CDR1 is DFQATT and CDR2 is SNEGSKA (reference sequence). This CDR3 region has 16 residues. V lost 5 bases and J lost 5; bases outside the gene matches: 8. As DNA, the CDR3 is TGCAGTGCTGGCGGGACTAGCGGGAGATTGAACAATGAGCAGTTCTTC. Protein sequence: CSAGGTSGRLNNEQFF.

This clonotype was seen more than once but under ten times. The chain employs TRBV18 and TRBJ1-6; perhaps TRBD1 as D (5 bases). V was trimmed by 6 bases and J by 7 bases, leaving 16 bases between them. The CDR3 covers 15 residues. CDR1 KGHSH and CDR2 LQKENI come from the germline V gene. CDR3 sequence reads: CASSPGDSLNSPLHF. CDR3 DNA: TGTGCCAGCTCGCCCGGAGACAGCCTGAATTCACCCCTCCACTTT.

The chain carries TRBV7-9 and TRBJ1-2; D is perhaps TRBD1 (6 bases). The CDR3 totals 16 residues. V gave up 2 bases and J gave up 2 bases, with 15 bases separating them. Germline loops: CDR1 SEHNR, CDR2 FQNEAQ (reference sequence). The CDR3 loop reads CASSLLGGAGNYGYTF. The CDR3 DNA follows: TGTGCCAGCAGCTTATTAGGGGGAGCAGGCAACTATGGCTACACCTTC.

The chain joins TRBV12-3 or TRBV12-4 to TRBJ1-4; tentatively, D is TRBD1 (5 bases). The CDR3 loop spans 13 amino acids. The V gene lost 3 bases and the J gene lost 8 bases, with 10 bases spanning the gap. The CDR3: CASSFPGREKLFF. As DNA, the CDR3 is TGTGCCAGCAGTTTTCCGGGGCGGGAAAAACTGTTTTTT.

The chain carries TRBV3-1 and TRBJ2-3; the match to TRBD2 covers 8 bases. The CDR3 extends over 15 amino acids. The germline gives CDR1 LGHDT, CDR2 YNNKEL (reference sequence). The trim removed 1 base at V and 1 base at J, leaving 1 base unmatched. CDR3 sequence: CASSQVTSGTDTQYF. CDR3 coding DNA: TGTGCCAGCAGCCAAGTGACTAGCGGCACAGATACGCAGTATTTT.

This clonotype was counted between two and nine times. The junction departs from germline at one end; a sequencing error may be responsible. The CDR3 nucleotides are TGTGCCAGCTCACCTACCCTGGGACAGAGGCTTCTAAGCTTC. Its translation: CASSPTLGQRLLSF. The rearrangement links TRBV18 to TRBJ2-4, with TRBD1 matching over 7 bases. This CDR3 spans 14 amino acids. Germline loops: CDR1 KGHSH, CDR2 LQKENI.

This clonotype has just a few counts. The genes are TRBV15 and TRBJ2-7; maybe TRBD2 (6 bases). The CDR3 is made up of 16 amino acids. Germline loops: CDR1 LNHNV, CDR2 YYDKDF (reference sequence). With 3 bases removed from V and 4 bases from J, the gap between germline ends came to 19 bases. CDR3 loop: CATSSERAHPVYEQYF. CDR3 bases: TGTGCCACCAGCAGCGAGCGGGCGCACCCGGTTTACGAGCAGTACTTC.

The chain has TRBV20-1 and TRBJ2-2; D remains unclear. The CDR3 has 17 amino acids. The V end was cut by 3 bases, the J end by 0 bases, with 17 bases between. Germline CDR1 reads DFQATT; CDR2 reads SNEGSKA (reference sequence). The CDR3 DNA sequence: TGCAGTGCTAGTAAAGGTTTACGGACCTCGAACACCGGGGAGCTGTTTTTT. Amino acid sequence: CSASKGLRTSNTGELFF.

This chain joins TRBV5-6 and TRBJ2-2; 7 bases agree with TRBD1. The J segment lost 2 bases and the V segment lost 4 bases, leaving 5 bases of the junction unmatched. CDR3 length: 15 residues. CDR1 is SGHDT and CDR2 is YYEEEE in the germline V gene. Written as DNA, the CDR3 is TGTGCCAGCAGCATACAGGGGAGAAACACCGGGGAGCTGTTTTTT. It yields the protein CASSIQGRNTGELFF.

The chain is built from TRBV15 and TRBJ2-1; TRBD1 matches at 8 bases. Germline V gives CDR1 LNHNV, CDR2 YYDKDF (reference sequence). This CDR3 has 17 amino acids. Trimming at V came to 0 bases and at J to 2 bases, leaving 6 bases not matched to a gene. The CDR3 sequence is CATSRDLGQGPYNEQFF. In nucleotides, the CDR3 is TGTGCCACCAGCAGAGATCTAGGACAGGGCCCCTACAATGAGCAGTTCTTC.

The gene calls are TRBV5-1 and TRBJ2-3, with TRBD1 matching over 7 bases. The J segment lost 3 bases and the V segment lost 5 bases, leaving 15 bases of the junction unmatched. The germline V gene has CDR1 SGHRS and CDR2 YFSETQ. The CDR3 runs 17 residues. DNA for the CDR3: TGCGCCAGCAGTTACGACCTAGGGGGCTACTCGACAGATACGCAGTATTTT. Protein: CASSYDLGGYSTDTQYF.

The chain uses TRBV7-2 and TRBJ2-5; TRBD2 is a possible D gene (5 bases). Trimming took 2 bases from V and 8 from J, leaving 18 bases between them. This CDR3 comprises 15 residues. Germline assignment: CDR1 SGHTA and CDR2 FQGNSA. The CDR3 bases are TGTGCCAGCAGCTTATGGCCTGGCCCCGGGAAAACCCAGTACTTC. Its translation: CASSLWPGPGKTQYF. The variable domain in full, with the rest retrieved from reference TRBV7-2 and TRBJ2-5, is GAGVSQSPSNKVTEKGKDVELRCDPISGHTALYWYRQSLGQGLEFLIYFQGNSAPDKSGLPSDRFSAERTGGSVSTLTIQRTQQEDSAVYLCASSLWPGPGKTQYFGPGTRLLVL.

The chain uses TRBV7-9 and TRBJ1-4; 7 bases are shared with TRBD1. CDR1 is SEHNR, CDR2 FQNEAQ, per germline (reference sequence). CDR3 size: 15 residues. V lost 6 bases and J lost 8; bases outside the gene matches: 12. The CDR3 region has the DNA TGTGCCAGCAGTTCCCGACAGGGAGGGGGAGAAAAACTGTTTTTT. It encodes CASSSRQGGGEKLFF.

The rearrangement links TRBV7-3 to TRBJ1-1, with D tentatively TRBD1 (5 bases). CDR1 is SGHTA and CDR2 is FQGTGA in the germline V gene. Between the trimmed V and J ends, which lost 4 bases and 9 bases, there was a span of 12 bases. The CDR3 contains 12 residues. The CDR3: CASSSQSGQAFF. For the CDR3, the DNA is TGTGCCAGCAGCTCCCAATCGGGGCAAGCTTTCTTT.

This chain joins TRBV5-1 and TRBJ2-5; D gene ambiguous. In germline, CDR1 is SGHRS, CDR2 YFSETQ. There are 13 residues in the CDR3. With 4 bases removed from V and 4 bases from J, the gap between germline ends came to 11 bases. The CDR3 loop reads CASSTRASETQYF. In nucleotides, the CDR3 is TGCGCCAGCAGCACAAGGGCTTCAGAGACCCAGTACTTC.

The genes are TRBV7-9 and TRBJ2-1; a weak D match, TRBD2 (6 bases). This CDR3 comprises 15 residues. Germline CDR1 and CDR2: SEHNR and FQNEAQ (reference sequence). The V end lost 5 bases, the J end lost 8 bases, and 19 bases lay between the germline ends. The CDR3 loop reads CASSLEWGRQHEQFF. CDR3 nucleotide sequence: TGTGCCAGCAGCCTGGAGTGGGGGAGGCAGCATGAGCAGTTCTTC.

V and J are TRBV3-1 and TRBJ2-5, with D possibly being TRBD2 (6 bases). The V end was cut by 4 bases, the J end by 2 bases, with 17 bases between. The CDR3 runs to 16 residues. CDR1 and CDR2 (germline): LGHDT, YNNKEL (reference sequence). CDR3 sequence (DNA): TGTGCCAGCAGCCGCGGGACTTCAGACCTTCAAGAGACCCAGTACTTC. Translated, it gives CASSRGTSDLQETQYF.

This rearrangement joins TRBV5-1 to TRBJ2-3; the D gene could be TRBD1 or TRBD2 (5 bases each). The V end was cut by 4 bases, the J end by 2 bases, with 17 bases between. The CDR3 runs to 16 residues. CDR1 SGHRS and CDR2 YFSETQ come from the germline V gene. As DNA, the CDR3 is TGCGCCAGCAGCCGGGCCGGAGAGGGGCCCACAGATACGCAGTATTTT. Its protein is CASSRAGEGPTDTQYF.

This clonotype was seen a few times. The chain joins TRBV7-7 to TRBJ2-2, with D possibly being TRBD2 (5 bases). Trimming left V 5 bases short and J 6 bases short, with 19 bases between. The CDR3 sequence is 16 residues long. Germline V gene sequence: CDR1 SSHAT, CDR2 FNYEAQ (reference sequence). The CDR3 nucleotides are TGTGCCAGCAGCCGGCGATTATATGAAGCGGCCGGGGAGCTGTTTTTT. Translated: CASSRRLYEAAGELFF.

V gene TRBV7-2 combines with J gene TRBJ2-5, with D perhaps matching TRBD1 or TRBD2 (5 bases each). V lost 5 bases, J lost 5 bases, and 18 bases lay in between. Germline CDR1 SGHTA, CDR2 FQGNSA. This CDR3 is built from 15 residues. CDR3 loop: CASSPRIAWGETQYF. The CDR3 DNA is TGTGCCAGCAGCCCCCGAATCGCTTGGGGGGAGACCCAGTACTTC.

The chain has TRBV12-5 and TRBJ1-5, with 12 bases lining up with TRBD1. There are 17 residues in the CDR3. Germline assignment: CDR1 LGHNT and CDR2 FRNRAP. The V segment lost 0 bases and the J segment 6 bases; nucleotides outside the gene matches: 6. CDR3 protein: CASGLVPGTGGFQPQHF. CDR3 nucleotides: TGTGCTAGTGGTTTGGTACCCGGGACAGGGGGCTTTCAGCCCCAGCATTTT. Together with reference TRBV12-5 and TRBJ1-5, the CDR3 gives the full variable domain: DARVTQTPRHKVTEMGQEVTMRCQPILGHNTVFWYRQTMMQGLELLAYFRNRAPLDDSGMPKDRFSAEMPDATLATLKIQPSEPRDSAVYFCASGLVPGTGGFQPQHFGDGTRLSIL.

The sample holds a few counts of this clonotype. The chain is built from TRBV14 and TRBJ2-5, with 8 bases that match TRBD2. Germline V gene data show CDR1 as SGHDN and CDR2 as FVKESK. J lost 5 bases, V lost 4 bases, and 6 bases had no gene match. The CDR3 sequence is 14 residues long. The CDR3 here is CASSPRLARETQYF. CDR3 in DNA: TGTGCCAGCAGCCCCCGACTAGCGCGGGAGACCCAGTACTTC.

This clonotype turned up a few times. The chain has TRBV9 and TRBJ2-1; the match to TRBD2 covers 10 bases. Germline V lookup: CDR1 SGDLS, CDR2 YYNGEE. This CDR3 has 17 residues. J lost 4 bases, V lost 3 bases, and 10 bases had no gene match. In DNA form, the CDR3 reads TGTGCCAGCAGCGCCGCCCTCGGACTAGCGGATTACAATGAGCAGTTCTTC. Translating gives CASSAALGLADYNEQFF. The full variable domain, rest sourced from reference TRBV9 and TRBJ2-1, is DSGVTQTPKHLITATGQRVTLRCSPRSGDLSVYWYQQSLDQGLQFLIQYYNGEERAKGNILERFSAQQFPDLHSELNLSSLELGDSALYFCASSAALGLADYNEQFFGPGTRLTVL.